The source of this T cell receptor (beta chain) is a study of blood T cell repertoires in COVID-19. Only in-frame clones appear in the TCRdb table, and some are missing; sequencing was by immunoSEQ multiplex PCR. The table records roughly 250,000 clones, approximately 90% of them present only once. CDR1 is SGHTA and CDR2 is FQGNSA in the germline V gene. The CDR3 is made up of 14 amino acids. Trimming pared 2 bases from V and 2 bases from J, leaving 9 bases between. The material sequenced was PBMCs or T cells enriched from blood (not recorded which). The TCR originated in a woman aged 18-29 years who had recovered from COVID-19. The rearrangement joins TRBV7-2 to TRBJ2-5, with D tentatively TRBD1 (6 bases). The CDR3 sequence: CASSLLGQQETQYF. The CDR3, as DNA: TGTGCCAGCAGCTTATTGGGACAACAAGAGACCCAGTACTTC.